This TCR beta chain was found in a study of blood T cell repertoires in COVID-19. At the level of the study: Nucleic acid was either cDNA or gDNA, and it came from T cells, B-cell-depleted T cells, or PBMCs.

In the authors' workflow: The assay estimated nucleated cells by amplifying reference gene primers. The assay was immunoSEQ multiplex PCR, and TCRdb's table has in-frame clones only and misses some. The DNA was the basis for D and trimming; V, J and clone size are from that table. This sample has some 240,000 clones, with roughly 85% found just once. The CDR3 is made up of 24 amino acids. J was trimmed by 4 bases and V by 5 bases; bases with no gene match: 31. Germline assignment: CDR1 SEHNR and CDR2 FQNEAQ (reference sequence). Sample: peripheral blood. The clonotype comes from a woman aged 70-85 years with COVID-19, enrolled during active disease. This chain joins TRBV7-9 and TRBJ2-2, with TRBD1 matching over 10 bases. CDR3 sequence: CASSTRASPLGQGSSREGTGELFF. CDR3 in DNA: TGTGCCAGCAGCACTAGGGCCTCACCGTTGGGACAGGGGTCTTCAAGGGAGGGCACCGGGGAGCTGTTTTTT.